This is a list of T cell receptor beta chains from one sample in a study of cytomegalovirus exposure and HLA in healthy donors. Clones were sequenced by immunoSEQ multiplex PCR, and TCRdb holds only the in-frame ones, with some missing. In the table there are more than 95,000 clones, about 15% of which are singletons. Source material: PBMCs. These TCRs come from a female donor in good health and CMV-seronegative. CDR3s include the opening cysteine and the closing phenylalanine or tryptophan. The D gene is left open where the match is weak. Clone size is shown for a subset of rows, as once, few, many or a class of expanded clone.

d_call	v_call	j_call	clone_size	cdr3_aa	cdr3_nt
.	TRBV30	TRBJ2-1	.	CAWKRRASYNEQFF	TGTGCCTGGAAGAGGAGGGCCTCCTACAATGAGCAGTTCTTC
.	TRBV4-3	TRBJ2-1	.	CASSQGGISYNEQFF	TGCGCCAGCAGCCAAGGCGGGATCTCCTACAATGAGCAGTTCTTC
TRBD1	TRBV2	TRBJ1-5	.	CASSQDRVARQPQHF	TGTGCCAGCAGCCAGGACAGGGTGGCCCGTCAGCCCCAGCATTTT
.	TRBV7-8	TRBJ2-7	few	CASSELRRLVPRRGNEQYF	TGTGCCAGCAGCGAATTACGTCGACTAGTTCCTCGAAGAGGGAACGAGCAGTACTTC
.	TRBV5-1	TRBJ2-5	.	CASSRGPTYQETQYF	TGCGCCAGCAGTAGGGGCCCCACGTACCAAGAGACCCAGTACTTC
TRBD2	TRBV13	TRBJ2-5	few	CASSLARTSGETQYF	TGTGCCAGCAGCTTAGCTCGGACTAGCGGTGAGACCCAGTACTTC
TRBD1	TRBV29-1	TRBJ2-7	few	CSVGSGTGLSYEQYF	TGCAGCGTGGGATCCGGGACAGGGTTATCCTACGAGCAGTACTTC
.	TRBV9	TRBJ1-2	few	CASSVGQSNNYGYTF	TGTGCCAGCAGCGTAGGACAGAGTAATAACTATGGCTACACCTTC
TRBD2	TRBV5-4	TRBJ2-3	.	CASSLEAGGPGADTQYF	TGTGCCAGCAGCTTGGAAGCGGGGGGGCCCGGTGCAGATACGCAGTATTTT
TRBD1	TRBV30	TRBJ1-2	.	CAWNPGDRYYGYTF	TGTGCCTGGAATCCAGGGGACAGATACTATGGCTACACCTTC
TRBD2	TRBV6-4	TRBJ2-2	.	CASSPERGGELFF	TGTGCCAGCAGTCCGGAGCGGGGCGGGGAGCTGTTTTTT
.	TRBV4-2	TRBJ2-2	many	CASSQGAEVGAGELFF	TGTGCCAGCAGCCAAGGGGCTGAAGTGGGCGCCGGGGAGCTGTTTTTT
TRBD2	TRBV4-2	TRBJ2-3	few	CASTKAARTRTDTQYF	TGTGCCAGCACCAAAGCCGCCAGGACTAGAACAGATACGCAGTATTTT
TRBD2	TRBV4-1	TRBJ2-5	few	CASSQEGTSGEETQYF	TGCGCCAGCAGCCAAGAAGGGACTAGCGGTGAAGAGACCCAGTACTTC
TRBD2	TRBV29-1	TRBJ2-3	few	CSVDGSGRDTQYF	TGCAGCGTTGACGGTAGCGGGAGGGATACGCAGTATTTT
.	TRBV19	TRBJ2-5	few	CASSISQNRETQYF	TGTGCCAGTAGTATATCTCAAAATAGAGAGACCCAGTACTTC
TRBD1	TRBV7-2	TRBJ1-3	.	CASSLVGTGSSGNTIYF	TGTGCCAGCAGCTTAGTGGGGACAGGAAGCTCTGGAAACACCATATATTTT
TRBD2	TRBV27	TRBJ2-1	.	CASSLTREGYNEQFF	TGTGCCAGCAGTTTAACTCGGGAGGGATACAATGAGCAGTTCTTC
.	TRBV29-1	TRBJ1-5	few	CSVGGGEIQPQHF	TGCAGCGTCGGAGGGGGGGAGATACAGCCCCAGCATTTT
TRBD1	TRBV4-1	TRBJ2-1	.	CASSHLTGGRGNEQFF	TGCGCCAGCAGCCACCTGACAGGGGGCCGGGGCAATGAGCAGTTCTTC
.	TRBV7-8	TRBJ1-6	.	CASSLDRNNSPLHF	TGTGCCAGCAGCTTAGACAGGAATAATTCACCCCTCCACTTT
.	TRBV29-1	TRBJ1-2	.	CSARLEMVGYGYTF	TGCAGCGCCAGACTGGAAATGGTAGGCTATGGCTACACCTTC
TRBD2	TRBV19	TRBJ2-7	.	CASSVIAGVGYEQYF	TGTGCCAGTAGTGTAATAGCGGGAGTGGGCTACGAGCAGTACTTC
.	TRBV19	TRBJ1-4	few	CASNVPRGADEKLFF	TGTGCCAGTAATGTACCGCGGGGGGCGGATGAAAAACTGTTTTTT
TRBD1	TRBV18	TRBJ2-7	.	CASSPGQGLYEQYF	TGTGCCAGCTCACCGGGACAGGGACTCTACGAGCAGTACTTC
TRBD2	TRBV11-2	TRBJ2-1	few	CASSPRWRGARSSYNEQFF	TGTGCCAGCAGCCCACGATGGCGGGGGGCCCGAAGCTCCTACAATGAGCAGTTCTTC